What follows is one TCR beta chain and its context. These data belong to a study of blood T cell repertoires in COVID-19. Study at large: The origin of the acute and convalescent COVID-19 samples was the United States, Italy and Spain. T cells, B-cell-depleted T cells, or PBMCs provided the cDNA or gDNA that served as material.

The CDR3 runs to 15 residues. Germline CDR1 SGHNT, CDR2 YYREEE (reference sequence). The V end lost 4 bases, the J end lost 0 bases, and 8 bases lay between the germline ends. As processed by the authors: Reference gene primer amplification gave nucleated cell count estimates. Profiled with immunoSEQ multiplex PCR; TCRdb holds only in-frame clones, not every one. That table gives V, J and clone size, and the DNA gave D and trimming. The data contain about 140,000 clones, around three quarters of them singletons. The genes are TRBV5-4 and TRBJ2-6; D not resolved. The origin of this receptor is an elderly man with acute or convalescent COVID-19. The material sequenced was peripheral blood. The CDR3 DNA reads TGTGCCAGCAGCCTAAGTAGCTCTGGGGCCAACGTCCTGACTTTC. Translating it yields CASSLSSSGANVLTF.